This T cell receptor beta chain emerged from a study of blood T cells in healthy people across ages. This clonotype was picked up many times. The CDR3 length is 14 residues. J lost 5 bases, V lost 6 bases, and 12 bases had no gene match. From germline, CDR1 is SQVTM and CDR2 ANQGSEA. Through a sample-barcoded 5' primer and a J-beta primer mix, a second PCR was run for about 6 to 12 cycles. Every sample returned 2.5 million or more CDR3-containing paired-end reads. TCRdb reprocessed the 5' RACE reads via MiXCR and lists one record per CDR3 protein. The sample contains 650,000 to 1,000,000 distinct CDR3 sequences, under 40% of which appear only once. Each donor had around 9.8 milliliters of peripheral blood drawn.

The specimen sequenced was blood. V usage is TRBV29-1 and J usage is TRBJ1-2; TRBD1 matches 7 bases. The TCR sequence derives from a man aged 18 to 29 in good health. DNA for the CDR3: TGCAGCGTGACAAACGACAGGGAGAAATATGGCTACACCTTC. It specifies CSVTNDREKYGYTF.